A single sample gave rise to the 12 T cell receptor beta chains below, sequenced in a study of blood T cells in healthy people across ages. Next came a second PCR, run for roughly 6 to 11 cycles, which used a sample-barcoded 5' primer along with a J-beta primer mix. TCRdb passed the 5' RACE reads through MiXCR, listing each CDR3 protein once. Here the sample spans hundreds of thousands of distinct CDR3 sequences, 53% being singletons. The sample consisted of blood. The receptors were sampled from an elderly man in good health.

The chain employs TRBV7-8 and TRBJ2-5; 7 nucleotides align to TRBD2. V trimming: 8 bases; J trimming: 2 bases; junction bases outside the gene matches: 8. Germline V gene lookup returns CDR1 SGHVS and CDR2 FQNEAQ. This CDR3 has 14 amino acids. The CDR3 loop reads CASGPAGKQETQYF. CDR3 in DNA: TGTGCCAGCGGCCCAGCGGGAAAACAAGAGACCCAGTACTTC.

Note on this clonotype: A single base separates this from a much larger clone, so it may be a read error. The chain carries TRBV24-1 and TRBJ1-6; no clear D gene. CDR3 length: 12 residues. Germline CDR1 is KGHDR and CDR2 is SFDVKD. The ends were cut back, 9 bases at V and 7 bases at J, with 9 bases in the middle. CDR3 in amino acids: CATPSGNSPLHF. In DNA, the CDR3 is TGTGCCACCCCTTCCGGGAATTCACCCCTCCACTTT.

A few counts support this clonotype. This chain connects TRBV27 to TRBJ2-7; a weak D match, TRBD2 (6 bases). V lost 5 bases and J 2 bases, leaving 13 bases between the germline ends. The CDR3 runs to 14 residues. The V gene's germline CDR1 is MNHEY and CDR2 SMNVEV (reference sequence). As DNA, the CDR3 is TGTGCCAGCAGTGTGTGGGGCGGGACCTACGAGCAGTACTTC. It yields the protein CASSVWGGTYEQYF.

The V and J genes are TRBV29-1 and TRBJ2-5; a weak D match, TRBD2 (6 bases). V lost 3 bases and J 0 bases, leaving 11 bases between the germline ends. Germline V gives CDR1 SQVTM, CDR2 ANQGSEA. There are 14 residues in the CDR3. The CDR3 sequence is CSVEGLRYQETQYF. CDR3 nucleotide sequence: TGCAGCGTTGAGGGACTCAGGTACCAAGAGACCCAGTACTTC.

V gene TRBV6-5 combines with J gene TRBJ2-3, with 9 bases that match TRBD1. This CDR3 region has 15 residues. The germline CDR1 and CDR2 sequences are MNHEY and SVGAGI. Germline trimming cut 5 bases from V and 14 bases from J; bases unmatched to any gene: 17. This CDR3 reads CASSDPGTGPRDAYF. The CDR3 region has the DNA TGTGCCAGCAGTGACCCCGGGACAGGGCCCAGAGACGCGTATTTT.

The chain links TRBV29-1 to TRBJ2-7; TRBD1 matches at 9 bases. This CDR3 has 16 amino acids. With V trimmed by 6 bases and J by 1 base, 13 bases remained unmatched. Germline V lookup: CDR1 SQVTM, CDR2 ANQGSEA. The CDR3 sequence is CSVATGGGGWSYEQYF. Written as DNA, the CDR3 is TGCAGCGTAGCCACAGGGGGCGGCGGTTGGTCCTACGAGCAGTACTTC.

The V and J genes are TRBV7-9 and TRBJ2-5, with D possibly being TRBD1 (5 bases). Trimming shortened V by 5 bases and J by 2 bases, and 18 bases separated the two germline ends. The CDR3 spans 16 residues. Germline V CDR1 and CDR2: SEHNR, FQNEAQ (reference sequence). CDR3 amino acids: CASSPQGRRVQETQYF. The CDR3, as DNA: TGTGCCAGCAGCCCCCAGGGTCGTCGGGTTCAAGAGACCCAGTACTTC.

Only one count was recorded for this clonotype. The gene calls are TRBV14 and TRBJ2-3, with 8 bases aligning to TRBD2. V was pared by 4 bases and J by 14 bases, with 17 bases of the junction left unmatched. CDR3 size: 15 residues. Germline loops: CDR1 SGHDN, CDR2 FVKESK. CDR3 sequence: CASSPTGLGHRDAYF. For the CDR3, the DNA is TGTGCCAGCAGCCCGACGGGACTAGGGCACAGAGACGCGTATTTT.

The chain recombines TRBV12-3 or TRBV12-4 with TRBJ2-1, with D possibly called TRBD1 or TRBD2 (5 bases each). This CDR3 comprises 16 residues. Trimming shortened V by 6 bases and J by 0 bases, and 15 bases separated the two germline ends. The CDR3, as DNA: TGTGCCAGCAGCCCCGGGGCCCGGAGCTCCTACAATGAGCAGTTCTTC. Its protein is CASSPGARSSYNEQFF.

CDR3 DNA sequence: TGTGCCAGCAGCCACGGGGGGAACGAGCAGTACTTC. It encodes CASSHGGNEQYF. V usage is TRBV11-2 and J usage is TRBJ2-5; 7 bases match TRBD2. The DNA end favors TRBJ2-7, so the J call may be wrong. The CDR3 spans 12 residues. Germline-derived CDR1 and CDR2 are SGHAT and FQNNGV.

This clonotype was counted a single time. This rearrangement joins TRBV2 to TRBJ2-1; the D is unclear. Trimming stripped 5 bases from V and 2 bases from J, with 10 bases between. Germline V gives CDR1 SNHLY, CDR2 FYNNEI. The CDR3 sequence is 14 residues long. CDR3 protein: CASSPSAAYNEQFF. Written as DNA, the CDR3 is TGTGCCAGCAGTCCCTCGGCCGCCTACAATGAGCAGTTCTTC.

The chain carries TRBV20-1 and TRBJ2-1; D is perhaps TRBD2 (5 bases). Germline loops: CDR1 DFQATT, CDR2 SNEGSKA (reference sequence). Deletions cut 6 bases from V and 9 bases from J, with 18 bases between. The CDR3 has 13 residues. CDR3 residues: CSAWAGRIGEQFF. In nucleotides, the CDR3 is TGCAGTGCCTGGGCTGGGAGAATAGGTGAGCAGTTCTTC.